Listed below are T cell receptor beta chains from one sample, sequenced in a study of T cell repertoires in cytomegalovirus infection. These TCRs' antigens remain unknown. One entry per CDR3 protein, called by TCRdb with MiXCR from the reads. The table has 450,000 to 650,000 distinct CDR3 sequences, almost 40% seen once. Sequencing was performed on cultured PBMCs, taken from culture after CMV antigen stimulation. The source is a human donor in good health (CMV status not recorded). Some clones in this sample may be carry-over from other donors' samples. Both conserved end residues are part of each CDR3. The order of the fields is V gene, D gene, clone size, J gene, CDR3 DNA, CDR3 protein. D genes are given only for firm matches. Not every row has a clone size; where given, it reads once, few, many or a size class.

v_call: TRBV20-1; d_call: .; clone_size: .; j_call: TRBJ2-2; cdr3_nt: TGCAGTGCGGATAACCGCCTCAAGTCCGGGGAGCTGTTTTTT; cdr3_aa: CSADNRLKSGELFF
v_call: TRBV7-9; d_call: .; clone_size: .; j_call: TRBJ2-5; cdr3_nt: TGTGCCAGCAGCCCCGTAGACCAGGTGGGGGTAAAGACCCAGTACTTC; cdr3_aa: CASSPVDQVGVKTQYF
v_call: TRBV7-2; d_call: TRBD2; clone_size: .; j_call: TRBJ2-5; cdr3_nt: TGTGCCAGCAGCTTAGGCGCAGCGGGGGAAGAGACCCAGTACTTC; cdr3_aa: CASSLGAAGEETQYF
v_call: TRBV5-1; d_call: TRBD2; clone_size: .; j_call: TRBJ2-3; cdr3_nt: TGCGCCAGCAGCTTGACTAGCGGGGGGGCCACAGATACGCAGTATTTT; cdr3_aa: CASSLTSGGATDTQYF
v_call: TRBV7-9; d_call: TRBD2; clone_size: few; j_call: TRBJ2-7; cdr3_nt: TGTGCCAGCAGCGCTAGCGGGGAGATCTACGAGCAGTACTTC; cdr3_aa: CASSASGEIYEQYF
v_call: TRBV19; d_call: .; clone_size: .; j_call: TRBJ1-5; cdr3_nt: TGTGCCAGTAGTATAGTTGGCAATCAGCCCCAGCATTTT; cdr3_aa: CASSIVGNQPQHF
v_call: TRBV27; d_call: TRBD1; clone_size: .; j_call: TRBJ2-5; cdr3_nt: TGTGCCAGCAGCTCCGGGACAGGGGCAATCGAGACCCAGTACTTC; cdr3_aa: CASSSGTGAIETQYF
v_call: TRBV11-2; d_call: TRBD2; clone_size: .; j_call: TRBJ2-7; cdr3_nt: TGTGCCAGCAGCCAATCACTAGCGGTTGACTACGAGCAGTACTTC; cdr3_aa: CASSQSLAVDYEQYF
v_call: TRBV7-4; d_call: .; clone_size: .; j_call: TRBJ1-2; cdr3_nt: TGTGCCAGCAGGGGACCGAGGGCAGGGGATGGCTACACCTTC; cdr3_aa: CASRGPRAGDGYTF
v_call: TRBV2; d_call: .; clone_size: .; j_call: TRBJ1-5; cdr3_nt: TGTGCCAGCAGTGAGCAGGGCCAGCCCCAGCATTTT; cdr3_aa: CASSEQGQPQHF
v_call: TRBV5-4; d_call: TRBD2; clone_size: .; j_call: TRBJ2-3; cdr3_nt: TGTGCCAGCAGCGTAGGACGGGGGGGCCGCACAGATACGCAGTATTTT; cdr3_aa: CASSVGRGGRTDTQYF
v_call: TRBV15; d_call: .; clone_size: .; j_call: TRBJ2-4; cdr3_nt: TGTGCCACCAGCAGACAGGGTTCCAAAAACATTCAGTACTTC; cdr3_aa: CATSRQGSKNIQYF
v_call: TRBV12-3/TRBV12-4; d_call: .; clone_size: .; j_call: TRBJ2-5; cdr3_nt: TGTGCCAGCAGCCAATCGGGGCAGAACGGAGAGACCCAGTACTTC; cdr3_aa: CASSQSGQNGETQYF
v_call: TRBV7-2; d_call: .; clone_size: few; j_call: TRBJ2-7; cdr3_nt: TGTGCCAGCAGCCTACGGGCAGAACTCTACGAGCAGTACTTC; cdr3_aa: CASSLRAELYEQYF
v_call: TRBV7-2; d_call: TRBD2; clone_size: many; j_call: TRBJ2-1; cdr3_nt: TGTGCCAGCACCCCCGCGGGCCATAGCGGGAATGAGCAGTTCTTC; cdr3_aa: CASTPAGHSGNEQFF
v_call: TRBV20-1; d_call: TRBD1; clone_size: few; j_call: TRBJ1-6; cdr3_nt: TGCAGTGCTACCGGTCCGGGACAGGGGTTTAATTCACCCCTCCACTTT; cdr3_aa: CSATGPGQGFNSPLHF
v_call: TRBV7-1; d_call: .; clone_size: .; j_call: TRBJ1-4; cdr3_nt: TGTGCCAGCAGCCAAACCGATCCGGCTAATGAAAAACTGTTTTTT; cdr3_aa: CASSQTDPANEKLFF
v_call: TRBV27; d_call: TRBD2; clone_size: .; j_call: TRBJ2-3; cdr3_nt: TGTGCCAGCAGTTTGGGGAACGGGGGGGGATTCACAGATACGCAGTATTTT; cdr3_aa: CASSLGNGGGFTDTQYF
v_call: TRBV20-1; d_call: .; clone_size: .; j_call: TRBJ1-4; cdr3_nt: TGCAGTGCTCCCCGCGGATCTAATGAAAAACTGTTTTTT; cdr3_aa: CSAPRGSNEKLFF
v_call: TRBV6-6; d_call: .; clone_size: few; j_call: TRBJ2-7; cdr3_nt: TGTGCCAGCAGCCCCAGATGGGTCGAGCAGTACTTC; cdr3_aa: CASSPRWVEQYF
v_call: TRBV7-3; d_call: TRBD2; clone_size: once; j_call: TRBJ2-7; cdr3_nt: TGTGCCAGCAGCCCGAAAACTAGCGGGGGTACCTACGAGCAGTACTTC; cdr3_aa: CASSPKTSGGTYEQYF
v_call: TRBV7-2; d_call: .; clone_size: many; j_call: TRBJ1-2; cdr3_nt: TGTGCCAGCAGCTTAGACGTTTCATGGCAACGGTATGGCTACACCTTC; cdr3_aa: CASSLDVSWQRYGYTF
v_call: TRBV6-6; d_call: TRBD2; clone_size: .; j_call: TRBJ2-5; cdr3_nt: TGTGCCAGCCGGGGGGATTCGGAGACCCAGTACTTC; cdr3_aa: CASRGDSETQYF
v_call: TRBV7-9; d_call: .; clone_size: .; j_call: TRBJ1-1; cdr3_nt: TGTGCCAGCAGCTTAGAGTCCGGGGCCACTGAAGCTTTCTTT; cdr3_aa: CASSLESGATEAFF
v_call: TRBV19; d_call: TRBD1; clone_size: few; j_call: TRBJ1-1; cdr3_nt: TGTGCCAGCTACTCTCCCGGGACAGCGGGAACTGAAGCTTTCTTT; cdr3_aa: CASYSPGTAGTEAFF
v_call: TRBV7-9; d_call: .; clone_size: few; j_call: TRBJ2-5; cdr3_nt: TGTGCCAGCAGCCTCGATAGACTCGACATTCGGGAGACCCAGTACTTC; cdr3_aa: CASSLDRLDIRETQYF
v_call: TRBV5-6; d_call: .; clone_size: .; j_call: TRBJ2-1; cdr3_nt: TGTGCCAGCAGCCCTACGCCTGGCAGGATAAGGTCAAATGAGCAGTTCTTC; cdr3_aa: CASSPTPGRIRSNEQFF
v_call: TRBV14; d_call: .; clone_size: few; j_call: TRBJ2-1; cdr3_nt: TGTGCCAGCAGCCAGGGACTGGCGATAAACAATGAGCAGTTCTTC; cdr3_aa: CASSQGLAINNEQFF
v_call: TRBV6-1; d_call: .; clone_size: .; j_call: TRBJ1-2; cdr3_nt: TGTGCCAGCAGTGAATTGGCGGACTATGGCTACACCTTC; cdr3_aa: CASSELADYGYTF
v_call: TRBV7-2; d_call: .; clone_size: .; j_call: TRBJ1-2; cdr3_nt: TGTGCCAGCAGCTTCAGTGCCTATGGCTACACCTTC; cdr3_aa: CASSFSAYGYTF
v_call: TRBV7-2; d_call: TRBD1; clone_size: many; j_call: TRBJ1-1; cdr3_nt: TGTGCCAGCAGCTTACCAACAGGGGCCACTGAAGCTTTCTTT; cdr3_aa: CASSLPTGATEAFF
v_call: TRBV4-3; d_call: .; clone_size: .; j_call: TRBJ1-1; cdr3_nt: TGCGCCAGCAGCCCCGTTGTGGGGAACACTGAAGCTTTCTTT; cdr3_aa: CASSPVVGNTEAFF
v_call: TRBV12-5; d_call: TRBD2; clone_size: few; j_call: TRBJ2-7; cdr3_nt: TGTGCTAGTGGTTTGGTATACGGGAGGGCCCTTGGCGAGCAGTACTTC; cdr3_aa: CASGLVYGRALGEQYF
v_call: TRBV7-2; d_call: .; clone_size: few; j_call: TRBJ1-1; cdr3_nt: TGTGCCAGCAGCCCCCCAGCCGGACAAGCTTTCTTT; cdr3_aa: CASSPPAGQAFF
v_call: TRBV20-1; d_call: TRBD2; clone_size: .; j_call: TRBJ2-1; cdr3_nt: TGCAGTGCGACGGTCTCAGGACTAGCGGACTACAATGAGCAGTTCTTC; cdr3_aa: CSATVSGLADYNEQFF
v_call: TRBV10-2; d_call: .; clone_size: .; j_call: TRBJ2-7; cdr3_nt: TGCGCCAGCATGGCAGAGGGAATCGGCGAGCAGTACTTC; cdr3_aa: CASMAEGIGEQYF
v_call: TRBV18; d_call: .; clone_size: .; j_call: TRBJ2-1; cdr3_nt: TGTGCCAGCTCACGAACTAGAAGCTCCTACAATGAGCAGTTCTTC; cdr3_aa: CASSRTRSSYNEQFF
v_call: TRBV28; d_call: .; clone_size: .; j_call: TRBJ2-4; cdr3_nt: TGTGCCAGCAGTTTTCAATGGGGCACACGGGACATTCAGTACTTC; cdr3_aa: CASSFQWGTRDIQYF
v_call: TRBV6-6; d_call: .; clone_size: .; j_call: TRBJ2-7; cdr3_nt: TGTGCCAGCTCGGGGGGTGTCGGGACAAATCCCTACGAGCAGTACTTC; cdr3_aa: CASSGGVGTNPYEQYF
v_call: TRBV7-6; d_call: .; clone_size: few; j_call: TRBJ1-4; cdr3_nt: TGTGCCAGCAGCACATATACAGGGTTTAATGAAAAACTGTTTTTT; cdr3_aa: CASSTYTGFNEKLFF
v_call: TRBV7-8; d_call: .; clone_size: many; j_call: TRBJ2-5; cdr3_nt: TGTGCCAGCAGCTTGAGACTCGGGGAGACCCAGTACTTC; cdr3_aa: CASSLRLGETQYF
v_call: TRBV7-8; d_call: .; clone_size: many; j_call: TRBJ2-3; cdr3_nt: TGTGCCAGCAGCTTTAACCCGCGGGAAAACACAGATACGCAGTATTTT; cdr3_aa: CASSFNPRENTDTQYF
v_call: TRBV7-6; d_call: TRBD2; clone_size: .; j_call: TRBJ2-5; cdr3_nt: TGTGCCAGCAGAGAAGAGGCGGGAGAGCAAGAGACCCAGTACTTC; cdr3_aa: CASREEAGEQETQYF
v_call: TRBV9; d_call: .; clone_size: once; j_call: TRBJ2-3; cdr3_nt: TGTGCCAGCAGCCCATCCAAAGGATGGTCTCGTGCTAGCACAGATACGCAGTATTTT; cdr3_aa: CASSPSKGWSRASTDTQYF
v_call: TRBV3-1; d_call: TRBD1; clone_size: .; j_call: TRBJ1-1; cdr3_nt: TGTGCCAGCAGCTTCCGACAGGGGCTGGGGACTGAAGCTTTCTTT; cdr3_aa: CASSFRQGLGTEAFF
v_call: TRBV10-2; d_call: TRBD1; clone_size: .; j_call: TRBJ2-1; cdr3_nt: TGCGCCAGCAGGAGATCCGGGACAGCCTCCAATGAGCAGTTCTTC; cdr3_aa: CASRRSGTASNEQFF
v_call: TRBV7-2; d_call: .; clone_size: few; j_call: TRBJ2-5; cdr3_nt: TGTGCCAGCAGCTTTCAGGTGGATAGCCAAGAGACCCAGTACTTC; cdr3_aa: CASSFQVDSQETQYF
v_call: TRBV15; d_call: .; clone_size: .; j_call: TRBJ2-2; cdr3_nt: TGTGCCACCAGCAGAGTGCCCGACACCGGGGAGCTGTTTTTT; cdr3_aa: CATSRVPDTGELFF
v_call: TRBV12-3/TRBV12-4; d_call: .; clone_size: .; j_call: TRBJ2-1; cdr3_nt: TGTGCCAGCAGTTTAAGGGGGGCGCGGTATGAGCAGTTCTTC; cdr3_aa: CASSLRGARYEQFF
v_call: TRBV5-1; d_call: TRBD1; clone_size: few; j_call: TRBJ1-2; cdr3_nt: TGCGCCAGCAGCCCCCCAGTGACAGGGGGGAACTATGGCTACACCTTC; cdr3_aa: CASSPPVTGGNYGYTF
v_call: TRBV12-3/TRBV12-4; d_call: TRBD1; clone_size: few; j_call: TRBJ1-4; cdr3_nt: TGTGCCAGCAGCGACAGGGCAACTGAAAAACTGTTTTTT; cdr3_aa: CASSDRATEKLFF
v_call: TRBV7-2; d_call: .; clone_size: few; j_call: TRBJ2-6; cdr3_nt: TGTGCCAGCAGCTTAAGACAGGAACTCTCTGGGGCCAACGTCCTGACTTTC; cdr3_aa: CASSLRQELSGANVLTF